The next 28 T cell receptor beta chains were all read from a single sample in a study of cytomegalovirus exposure and HLA in healthy donors. PCR amplification relied on 60 Vbeta primers (plus 13 Jbeta primers). The assay was immunoSEQ multiplex PCR, and TCRdb's table has in-frame clones only and misses some. In the table there are about 120,000 clones, 81% of which are singletons. Sequenced input: PBMCs. These receptors all stem from a woman aged 40 to 55 in good health and CMV-seronegative.

V is TRBV19 and J is TRBJ2-1; 9 nucleotides line up with TRBD1. V lost 6 bases to trimming and J lost 7 bases; unmatched junction nucleotides: 13. This CDR3 is 16 amino acids long. Germline CDR1 and CDR2: LNHDA and SQIVND (reference sequence). In DNA, the CDR3 is TGTGCCAGTAGATACAAACCGGGACAGGGTGTTAATGAGCAGTTCTTC. This translates into CASRYKPGQGVNEQFF.

CDR3 amino acids: CAWRAYGGGEQYF. The DNA of the CDR3 is TGTGCCTGGCGGGCGTACGGAGGCGGCGAGCAGTACTTC. This chain uses TRBV30 with TRBJ2-7; a weak D match, TRBD2 (5 bases). The CDR3 runs to 13 residues. CDR1 and CDR2 from the germline V gene are GTSNPN and SVGIG (reference sequence). V lost 5 bases and J 6 bases, leaving 17 bases between the germline ends.

The rearrangement links TRBV30 to TRBJ1-2, with a possible D match to TRBD1 (6 bases). V lost 3 bases, J lost 6 bases, and 14 bases lay in between. Germline V CDR1 and CDR2: GTSNPN, SVGIG (reference sequence). This CDR3 region has 13 residues. For the CDR3, the DNA is TGTGCCTGGAGGGCAACAGGGAAGGATGGCTACACCTTC. This encodes CAWRATGKDGYTF.

The chain recombines TRBV27 with TRBJ1-6; 8 nucleotides match TRBD1. The CDR3 runs to 14 residues. V was clipped by 4 bases and J by 10 bases; unmatched bases: 6. CDR1 is MNHEY, CDR2 SMNVEV, per germline (reference sequence). In DNA, the CDR3 is TGTGCCAGCAGTTCACAGGGGGAGGGCTCACCCCTCCACTTT. Translating it yields CASSSQGEGSPLHF.

The chain couples TRBV19 to TRBJ1-2; D is uncertain. The CDR3 consists of 11 residues. V was cut by 3 bases and J by 8 bases, with 7 bases left in between. Germline assignment: CDR1 LNHDA and CDR2 SQIVND (reference sequence). As DNA, the CDR3 is TGTGCCAGTAGTATCGGTTACGGCTACACCTTC. Amino acids: CASSIGYGYTF.

This chain connects TRBV2 to TRBJ2-7, with D maybe TRBD2 (5 bases). Germline V gene sequence: CDR1 SNHLY, CDR2 FYNNEI. CDR3 length equals 14 residues. Trimming pared 6 bases from V and 1 base from J, leaving 13 bases between. CDR3 nucleotides: TGTGCCAGCAGAAAACTAGAGGAGTCCTACGAGCAGTACTTC. Protein product: CASRKLEESYEQYF.

The rearrangement uses TRBV10-1 and TRBJ2-1; D unresolved. The CDR3 sequence is 15 residues long. Looked up from germline, CDR1 is WNHNN and CDR2 is SYGVQD (reference sequence). V lost 4 bases to trimming and J lost 0 bases, with 10 bases between them. Here the CDR3 DNA reads TGCGCCAGCAGTGCACCAACGGGCTCCTACAATGAGCAGTTCTTC. It is translated as CASSAPTGSYNEQFF.

The chain combines TRBV19 with TRBJ1-6; perhaps TRBD1 as D (5 bases). The germline V and J ends were trimmed by 9 bases and 0 bases, with 15 bases remaining between them. The CDR3 totals 16 residues. The germline gives CDR1 LNHDA, CDR2 SQIVND (reference sequence). The CDR3 protein is CASAGKGSSYNSPLHF. CDR3 sequence (DNA): TGTGCCAGCGCGGGAAAGGGGAGCTCCTATAATTCACCCCTCCACTTT.

The chain joins TRBV18 to TRBJ1-1; TRBD1 matches 8 bases. This CDR3 region has 15 residues. In germline, CDR1 is KGHSH, CDR2 LQKENI. V dropped 4 bases and J dropped 9; count of bases not matched to a gene: 13. This CDR3 is CASSQDLGGQDQAFF. For the CDR3, the DNA is TGTGCCAGCTCACAAGACCTTGGGGGACAGGACCAAGCTTTCTTT. The entire variable domain, with the rest obtained from reference TRBV18 and TRBJ1-1, is as follows: NAGVMQNPRHLVRRRGQEARLRCSPMKGHSHVYWYRQLPEEGLKFMVYLQKENIIDESGMPKERFSAEFPKEGPSILRIQQVVRGDSAAYFCASSQDLGGQDQAFFGQGTRLTVV.

The J gene is TRBJ1-5, the V gene TRBV28; 7 bases are a match to TRBD1. Trimming removed 1 base from V and 6 bases from J; junction bases left unmatched: 6. There are 15 residues in the CDR3. Per the germline V gene, CDR1 is MDHEN and CDR2 is SYDVKM. The CDR3 loop is CASSLYRGGRQPQHF. In nucleotides, the CDR3 is TGTGCCAGCAGTTTATACAGGGGAGGCCGTCAGCCCCAGCATTTT.

J is TRBJ1-2 and V is TRBV7-2; 10 bases map to TRBD1. Germline CDR1 is SGHTA and CDR2 is FQGNSA. CDR3 length: 15 residues. With V trimmed by 5 bases and J by 4 bases, 7 bases remained unmatched. Written as DNA, the CDR3 is TGTGCCAGCAGCCTCGGACAGGGGGTCTTCTATGGCTACACCTTC. Translating gives CASSLGQGVFYGYTF.

The chain couples TRBV7-9 to TRBJ1-4; tentative D call: TRBD1 (6 bases). The CDR3 contains 17 residues. Germline lookup yields CDR1 SEHNR and CDR2 FQNEAQ (reference sequence). Trimming removed 5 bases at V and 0 bases at J, with 16 bases between. The CDR3 region is CASSPQGGTATNEKLFF. The CDR3 region has the DNA TGTGCCAGCAGCCCACAGGGAGGGACGGCAACTAATGAAAAACTGTTTTTT.

There are a few counts of this clone. The chain recombines TRBV5-1 with TRBJ2-1; 8 positions match TRBD2. This CDR3 has 13 amino acids. The V segment lost 1 base and the J segment 7 bases; nucleotides outside the gene matches: 1. Germline CDR1 reads SGHRS; CDR2 reads YFSETQ. CDR3 sequence (DNA): TGCGCCAGCAGCTTGTTAGCGGGGAATGAGCAGTTCTTC. The encoded protein is CASSLLAGNEQFF.

The chain uses TRBV29-1 and TRBJ2-7; D not resolved. Trimming took 4 bases from V and 4 from J, leaving 14 bases between them. This CDR3 comprises 13 residues. CDR1 and CDR2 (germline): SQVTM, ANQGSEA. The CDR3 sequence: CSVALAGAYEQYF. CDR3 bases: TGCAGCGTTGCGTTGGCCGGAGCTTACGAGCAGTACTTC.

V and J are TRBV11-2 and TRBJ2-3; D perhaps matches TRBD2 (6 bases). Germline lookup yields CDR1 SGHAT and CDR2 FQNNGV. Trimming took off 4 bases at V and 4 bases at J, with 18 bases between the two ends. There are 16 residues in the CDR3. CDR3: CASSSEMEGQPDTQYF. The DNA for the CDR3 is TGTGCCAGCAGCTCAGAGATGGAGGGCCAACCAGATACGCAGTATTTT.

To note about this clone: At one of its ends the junction is not consistent with the germline gene, which may arise from a read error. This rearrangement joins TRBV7-9 to TRBJ1-2, with 8 bases identical to TRBD1. The CDR3 sequence is 14 residues long. In germline, CDR1 is SEHNR, CDR2 FQNEAQ (reference sequence). The CDR3 DNA is TGTTCCAGCAGTGCGACAGGGGTGGGATATGGCTACACCTTC. Encoded protein: CSSSATGVGYGYTF.

The chain recombines TRBV28 with TRBJ1-1; no clear D. Trimming removed 7 bases at V and 0 bases at J, with 9 bases between. Germline V gives CDR1 MDHEN, CDR2 SYDVKM. The CDR3 is made up of 13 amino acids. CDR3 nucleotides: TGTGCCAGCACCCCACAAATGAACACTGAAGCTTTCTTT. Its protein is CASTPQMNTEAFF.

This clone has more than one count but fewer than ten. CDR3 nucleotides: TGTGCCAGCAGTTACGGACGAGGGTCCTACGAGCAGTACTTC. Translated: CASSYGRGSYEQYF. This chain connects TRBV6-5 to TRBJ2-7; D perhaps matches TRBD2 (5 bases). The CDR3 is 14 residues long. V gave up 2 bases and J gave up 1 base, with 9 bases separating them. Germline V lookup: CDR1 MNHEY, CDR2 SVGAGI.

The chain employs TRBV7-8 and TRBJ1-2; D call uncertain. V lost 5 bases to trimming and J lost 8 bases, with 12 bases between them. Germline V CDR1 and CDR2: SGHVS, FQNEAQ. CDR3 length equals 12 residues. CDR3 nucleotides: TGTGCCAGCAGCCGGCAGGCCTTGGGCTACACCTTC. Residues: CASSRQALGYTF.

This clone was observed a single time. This chain joins TRBV2 and TRBJ1-1, with D possibly TRBD1 on 5 matching bases. This CDR3 region has 15 residues. Germline CDR1 is SNHLY and CDR2 is FYNNEI. V was shortened by 3 bases and J by 0 bases, with 11 bases between the two germline ends. CDR3 DNA: TGTGCCAGCAGTGAGCTGACAGTCCTGAACACTGAAGCTTTCTTT. Translated: CASSELTVLNTEAFF.

This clone was detected only once. The V and J genes are TRBV21-1 and TRBJ1-1; TRBD1, the table's D call, was not compared with the DNA. TRBV21-1 is a known pseudogene. The CDR3 extends over 15 amino acids. CDR3: CASSKGVATGCEAFF. CDR3 bases: TGTGCCAGCAGCAAAGGGGTTGCGACAGGGTGTGAAGCTTTCTTT.

J is TRBJ1-2 and V is TRBV19; 9 nucleotides agree with TRBD1. The trim removed 2 bases at V and 2 bases at J, leaving 9 bases unmatched. The CDR3 runs to 17 residues. Germline CDR1 LNHDA, CDR2 SQIVND (reference sequence). The CDR3 coding sequence is TGTGCCAGTAGTATAATCGGACAGGGGCCTATAAACTATGGCTACACCTTC. It encodes CASSIIGQGPINYGYTF.

The chain has TRBV2 and TRBJ1-5; weak D call: TRBD1 (5 bases). Trimming shortened V by 5 bases and J by 0 bases, and 26 bases separated the two germline ends. Germline-derived CDR1 and CDR2 are SNHLY and FYNNEI. The CDR3 covers 20 residues. The CDR3 here is CASSTKHFGQGQNSNQPQHF. The CDR3 DNA sequence: TGTGCCAGCAGTACTAAGCACTTCGGGCAGGGCCAAAATAGCAATCAGCCCCAGCATTTT. The full variable domain, in which reference TRBV2 and TRBJ1-5 provide the parts outside the CDR3, is EPEVTQTPSHQVTQMGQEVILRCVPISNHLYFYWYRQILGQKVEFLVSFYNNEISEKSEIFDDQFSVERPDGSNFTLKIRSTKLEDSAMYFCASSTKHFGQGQNSNQPQHFGDGTRLSIL.

The V and J genes are TRBV6-6 and TRBJ1-3, with D possibly matching TRBD1 (6 bases). The CDR3 consists of 15 residues. Germline V CDR1 and CDR2: MNHNY, SVGAGI (reference sequence). Trimming stripped 6 bases from V and 0 bases from J, with 12 bases between. The CDR3: CASSQQGSSGNTIYF. The CDR3, as DNA: TGTGCCAGCAGCCAACAGGGATCCTCTGGAAACACCATATATTTT.

The V gene is TRBV19, the J gene TRBJ1-3; perhaps TRBD1 as D (5 bases). Germline V gives CDR1 LNHDA, CDR2 SQIVND (reference sequence). Trimming shortened V by 4 bases and J by 0 bases, and 10 bases separated the two germline ends. This CDR3 contains 15 residues. CDR3 loop: CASSKQDPSGNTIYF. In nucleotides, the CDR3 is TGTGCCAGTAGTAAACAGGATCCCTCTGGAAACACCATATATTTT.

This clone was picked up one time. The V call is TRBV7-6, the J call TRBJ1-3; D gene ambiguous. Trimming removed 2 bases from V and 0 bases from J, with 14 bases in between. In germline, CDR1 is SGHVS, CDR2 FNYEAQ. This CDR3 has 17 amino acids. In DNA, the CDR3 is TGTGCCAGCAGCTTAAATGCTGATTTACACTCTGGAAACACCATATATTTT. Amino acid sequence: CASSLNADLHSGNTIYF.

The chain links TRBV19 to TRBJ1-1; possible D gene TRBD1, 5 bases. This CDR3 region has 13 residues. Germline CDR1 reads LNHDA; CDR2 reads SQIVND (reference sequence). The germline V and J ends were trimmed by 7 bases and 4 bases, with 13 bases remaining between them. CDR3 sequence: CASNLQGGTEAFF. The DNA for the CDR3 is TGTGCCAGTAACCTCCAGGGAGGCACTGAAGCTTTCTTT.

The chain carries TRBV7-9 and TRBJ2-5; 7 nucleotides agree with TRBD2. V lost 4 bases to trimming and J lost 11 bases; unmatched junction nucleotides: 7. CDR1 is SEHNR and CDR2 is FQNEAQ in the germline V gene (reference sequence). The CDR3 is 12 residues long. The CDR3 DNA sequence: TGTGCCAGCAGCTATCTCCGGGGGGAGCAGTACTTC. Its translation is CASSYLRGEQYF.